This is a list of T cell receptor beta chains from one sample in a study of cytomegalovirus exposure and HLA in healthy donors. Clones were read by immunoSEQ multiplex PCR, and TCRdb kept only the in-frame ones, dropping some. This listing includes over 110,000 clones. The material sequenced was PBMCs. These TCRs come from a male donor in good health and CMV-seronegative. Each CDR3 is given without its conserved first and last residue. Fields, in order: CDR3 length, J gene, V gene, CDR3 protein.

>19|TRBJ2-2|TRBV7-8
ASSLARGLAGGPSDTGELF
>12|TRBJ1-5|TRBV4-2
ASSQGGLDQPQH
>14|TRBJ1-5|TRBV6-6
ASSWDLTGGSQPQH
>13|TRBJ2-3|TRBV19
ASSNGVREGDTQY
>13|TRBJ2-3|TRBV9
ASSIGQGGPDTQY
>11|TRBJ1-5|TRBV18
ASSRPGEQPQH
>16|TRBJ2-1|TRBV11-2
ASSPGTGGLASYNEQF
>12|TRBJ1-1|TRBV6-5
ASSYLPPREGAF
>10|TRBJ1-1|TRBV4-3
ASSQGQAPAF
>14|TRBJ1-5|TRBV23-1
ASSPPGQGCNQPQH
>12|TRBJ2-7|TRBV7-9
ASSEDTFSYEQY
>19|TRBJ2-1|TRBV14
ASSQDFAGTSGKSSYNEQF
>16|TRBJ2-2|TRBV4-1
ASSQDPLAGWNTGELF
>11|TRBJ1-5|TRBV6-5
ASSQGAFQPQH
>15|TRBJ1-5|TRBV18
ASSIVGTGGGNQPQH
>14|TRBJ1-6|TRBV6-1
ASSDGGGSYNSPLH
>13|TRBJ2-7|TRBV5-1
ASSFTLGHFYEQY
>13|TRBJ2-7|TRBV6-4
ASSPAAGDVNEQY
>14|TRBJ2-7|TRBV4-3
ASSPSGGRGSGEQY
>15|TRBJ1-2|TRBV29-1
SVEELGQGRFYYGYT
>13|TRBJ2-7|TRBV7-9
ASSLGGSGGYEQY